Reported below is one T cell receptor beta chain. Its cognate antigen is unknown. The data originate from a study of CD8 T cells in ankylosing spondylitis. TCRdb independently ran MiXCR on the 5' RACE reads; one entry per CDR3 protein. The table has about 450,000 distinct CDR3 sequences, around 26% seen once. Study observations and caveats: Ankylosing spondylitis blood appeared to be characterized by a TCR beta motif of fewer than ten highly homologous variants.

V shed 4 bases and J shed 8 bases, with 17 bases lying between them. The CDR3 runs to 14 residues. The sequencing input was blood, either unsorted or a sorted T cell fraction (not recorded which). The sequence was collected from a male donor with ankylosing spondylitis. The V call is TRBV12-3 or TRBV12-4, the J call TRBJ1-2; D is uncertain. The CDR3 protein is CASSYPGGGVGYTF. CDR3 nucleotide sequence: TGTGCCAGCAGTTACCCAGGTGGTGGGGTCGGCTACACCTTC.